Presented here are 17 T cell receptor beta chains from one specimen sequenced in a study of Graves' ophthalmopathy and Graves' hyperthyroidism. TCR beta CDR3 amplification used RNA transcripts. Scientists carried out first-round RT-PCR using HTBI primers and then a second-round multiplex PCR. From the multiplex PCR reads, TCRdb called clonotypes with MiXCR, one entry per CDR3 protein. The table lists almost 400,000 distinct CDR3 sequences, approximately 16% of them singletons. Source material: peripheral blood. The receptor set was obtained from a woman aged 18-29 years with Graves' ophthalmopathy.

CDR3 DNA sequence: TGTGCCAGCGCGACAGATTACTCTGGAAACACCATATATTTT. Translating gives CASATDYSGNTIYF. This rearrangement joins TRBV6-1 to TRBJ1-3, with TRBD1 as a possible D gene (5 bases). V lost 8 bases and J 0 bases, leaving 11 bases between the germline ends. Germline CDR1 is MNHNS and CDR2 is SASEGT. The CDR3 totals 14 residues.

This clonotype was counted only a few times. The CDR3 reads CASRRGLENTEAFF. The CDR3 bases are TGTGCCAGCCGAAGGGGGTTGGAGAACACTGAAGCTTTCTTT. The chain couples TRBV6-1 to TRBJ1-1; tentatively, D is TRBD1 (6 bases). This CDR3 has 14 residues. Per germline, CDR1 MNHNS and CDR2 SASEGT. V lost 8 bases and J lost 1, with 14 bases in between.

The rearrangement links TRBV6-5 to TRBJ2-7, with no clear D. The length of the CDR3 is 13 residues. The V gene lost 3 bases and the J gene lost 3 bases, with 9 bases spanning the gap. From germline, CDR1 is MNHEY and CDR2 SVGAGI. DNA of the CDR3: TGTGCCAGCAGTTATGGCGAAAACTACGAGCAGTACTTC. It codes for CASSYGENYEQYF.

The genes are TRBV7-2 and TRBJ2-5, with TRBD2 matching over 12 bases. The germline V gene encodes CDR1 SGHTA and CDR2 FQGNSA. The V and J ends lost 1 base and 4 bases, in that order; junction bases with no gene match: 4. The CDR3 length is 16 residues. For the CDR3, the DNA is TGTGCCAGCAGCTTAGTGGGGACTAGCGGGTCAGAGACCCAGTACTTC. Translation: CASSLVGTSGSETQYF. The full variable domain, with the rest looked up from reference TRBV7-2 and TRBJ2-5, is GAGVSQSPSNKVTEKGKDVELRCDPISGHTALYWYRQSLGQGLEFLIYFQGNSAPDKSGLPSDRFSAERTGGSVSTLTIQRTQQEDSAVYLCASSLVGTSGSETQYFGPGTRLLVL.

This clonotype has at least ten counts. The chain carries TRBV2 and TRBJ1-1; no reliable D call. The CDR3 has 13 residues. The V and J ends lost 4 bases and 1 base respectively, with 7 bases between them. Per the germline V gene, CDR1 is SNHLY and CDR2 is FYNNEI. The CDR3 DNA is TGTGCCAGCAGTGGAGAAGGGAACACTGAAGCTTTCTTT. It encodes CASSGEGNTEAFF.

This clonotype was seen repeatedly, ten times or more. The chain uses TRBV5-1 and TRBJ2-7; tentatively, D is TRBD1 or TRBD2 (5 bases each). CDR1 SGHRS and CDR2 YFSETQ come from the germline V gene. Between the trimmed V and J ends, which lost 3 bases and 0 bases, there was a span of 19 bases. The CDR3 is made up of 17 amino acids. The CDR3 sequence: CASSSGGWGSYSYEQYF. The CDR3 coding sequence is TGCGCCAGCAGCTCTGGAGGATGGGGGAGTTACTCCTACGAGCAGTACTTC.

There are a few counts of this clonotype. The chain couples TRBV7-2 to TRBJ1-1; D may be TRBD1 (6 bases). V lost 5 bases and J 4 bases, leaving 17 bases between the germline ends. Germline CDR1 SGHTA, CDR2 FQGNSA. The CDR3 consists of 15 residues. The CDR3 sequence is CASSTPQGLGTEAFF. Written as DNA, the CDR3 is TGTGCCAGCAGCACCCCACAGGGTTTAGGCACTGAAGCTTTCTTT.

The chain carries TRBV11-2 and TRBJ2-7; 9 nucleotides line up with TRBD2. Germline lookup yields CDR1 SGHAT and CDR2 FQNNGV. This CDR3 has 15 residues. V dropped 6 bases and J dropped 3; count of bases not matched to a gene: 9. The CDR3 DNA reads as TGTGCCAGCAGGGTATGGTCTAGCGGGATCTACGAGCAGTACTTC. Translating gives CASRVWSSGIYEQYF. Filled out from reference TRBV11-2 and TRBJ2-7, the complete variable domain reads EAGVAQSPRYKIIEKRQSVAFWCNPISGHATLYWYQQILGQGPKLLIQFQNNGVVDDSQLPKDRFSAERLKGVDSTLKIQPAKLEDSAVYLCASRVWSSGIYEQYFGPGTRLTVT.

This clonotype was detected ten times or more. The chain employs TRBV11-2 and TRBJ2-5; D remains ambiguous. From germline, CDR1 is SGHAT and CDR2 FQNNGV. The CDR3 covers 14 residues. V lost 1 base and J 5 bases, leaving 11 bases between the germline ends. CDR3 sequence reads: CASSLAFLLETQYF. For the CDR3, the DNA is TGTGCCAGCAGCTTAGCCTTTCTTTTGGAGACCCAGTACTTC.

This clonotype appeared many times. The chain employs TRBV19 and TRBJ1-2; the D gene is possibly TRBD1 (5 bases). The germline gives CDR1 LNHDA, CDR2 SQIVND (reference sequence). This CDR3 comprises 12 residues. V lost 5 bases and J 7 bases, leaving 11 bases between the germline ends. CDR3 in amino acids: CASSGTISGYTF. The CDR3 bases are TGTGCCAGTAGTGGGACGATCTCTGGCTACACCTTC.

There are many counts of this clonotype. The chain recombines TRBV2 with TRBJ2-7; D is undetermined. V shed 8 bases and J shed 0 bases, with 11 bases lying between them. CDR3 size: 13 residues. Germline CDR1 and CDR2: SNHLY and FYNNEI. The CDR3 region has the DNA TGTGCCAGCTGGCGGACGGCCTCCTACGAGCAGTACTTC. Its protein product is CASWRTASYEQYF.

This chain joins TRBV6-5 and TRBJ1-2; D not certain. Trimming left V 5 bases short and J 5 bases short, with 15 bases between. The CDR3 spans 14 residues. Germline V lookup: CDR1 MNHEY, CDR2 SVGAGI. The CDR3 sequence is CASSNPNPVYGYTF. The CDR3 DNA is TGTGCCAGCAGTAACCCCAATCCGGTTTATGGCTACACCTTC.

This clonotype showed up many times. The chain uses TRBV6-5 and TRBJ1-6; D call uncertain. From germline, CDR1 is MNHEY and CDR2 SVGAGI. Trimming pared 6 bases from V and 0 bases from J, leaving 18 bases between. The CDR3 totals 18 residues. This CDR3 is CASSTALQLSSYNSPLHF. Written as DNA, the CDR3 is TGTGCCAGCAGCACCGCCCTCCAACTTAGCTCCTATAATTCACCCCTCCACTTT.

V is TRBV30 and J is TRBJ1-6; 9 positions match TRBD1. Per germline, CDR1 GTSNPN and CDR2 SVGIG (reference sequence). CDR3 size: 13 residues. Germline trimming cut 4 bases from V and 6 bases from J; bases unmatched to any gene: 1. The CDR3 spells CAWKGQGNSPLHF. CDR3 DNA sequence: TGTGCCTGGAAGGGACAGGGTAATTCACCCCTCCACTTT.

This clonotype appeared many times. The chain employs TRBV29-1 and TRBJ1-1; 8 nucleotides align to TRBD1. J gave up 5 bases and V 6 bases, and 14 bases lay outside the gene matches. This CDR3 region has 15 residues. Germline CDR1 reads SQVTM; CDR2 reads ANQGSEA. CDR3 residues: CSVQGQGRGGTEAFF. The CDR3 DNA reads TGCAGCGTGCAAGGACAGGGCCGAGGGGGAACTGAAGCTTTCTTT. The full variable domain, rest sourced from reference TRBV29-1 and TRBJ1-1, is SAVISQKPSRDICQRGTSLTIQCQVDSQVTMMFWYRQQPGQSLTLIATANQGSEATYESGFVIDKFPISRPNLTFSTLTVSNMSPEDSSIYLCSVQGQGRGGTEAFFGQGTRLTVV.

This clonotype was picked up many times. The genes are TRBV12-3 or TRBV12-4 and TRBJ2-7; possibly TRBD2 for D (5 bases). The CDR3 spans 13 residues. V shed 6 bases and J shed 0 bases, with 9 bases lying between them. The CDR3 reads CASRGSGSYEQYF. The CDR3 bases are TGTGCCAGCAGAGGCAGCGGCTCCTACGAGCAGTACTTC.

Many counts were recorded for this clonotype. The chain recombines TRBV12-3 or TRBV12-4 with TRBJ2-2; 7 bases fit TRBD2. The J segment lost 5 bases and the V segment lost 2 bases, leaving 8 bases of the junction unmatched. The CDR3 spans 16 residues. CDR3 residues: CASSLPRGGGTGELFF. CDR3 coding DNA: TGTGCCAGCAGTTTACCCCGTGGGGGGGGGACCGGGGAGCTGTTTTTT.